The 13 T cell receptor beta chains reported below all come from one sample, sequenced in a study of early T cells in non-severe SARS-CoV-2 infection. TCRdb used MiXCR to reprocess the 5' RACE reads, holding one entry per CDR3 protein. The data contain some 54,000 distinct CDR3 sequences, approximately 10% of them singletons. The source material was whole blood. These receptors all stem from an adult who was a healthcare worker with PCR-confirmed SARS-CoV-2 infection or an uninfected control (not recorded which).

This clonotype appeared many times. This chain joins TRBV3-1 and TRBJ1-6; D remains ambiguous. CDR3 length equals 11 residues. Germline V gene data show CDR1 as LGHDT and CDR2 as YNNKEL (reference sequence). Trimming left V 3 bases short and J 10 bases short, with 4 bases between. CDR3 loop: CASSHGSPLHF. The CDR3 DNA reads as TGTGCCAGCAGCCATGGCTCACCCCTCCACTTT.

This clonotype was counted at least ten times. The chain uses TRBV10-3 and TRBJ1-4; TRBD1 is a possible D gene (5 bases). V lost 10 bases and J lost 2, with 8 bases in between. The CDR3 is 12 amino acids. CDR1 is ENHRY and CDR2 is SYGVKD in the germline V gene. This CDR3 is CATGPTNEKLFF. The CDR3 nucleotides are TGTGCCACGGGACCGACTAATGAAAAACTGTTTTTT.

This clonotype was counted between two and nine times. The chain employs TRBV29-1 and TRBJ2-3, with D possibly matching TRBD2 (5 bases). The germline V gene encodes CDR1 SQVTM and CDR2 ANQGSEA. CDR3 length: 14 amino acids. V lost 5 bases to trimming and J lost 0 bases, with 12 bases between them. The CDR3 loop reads CSVQRGSSTDTQYF. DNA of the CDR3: TGCAGCGTTCAGCGAGGGTCCAGCACAGATACGCAGTATTTT.

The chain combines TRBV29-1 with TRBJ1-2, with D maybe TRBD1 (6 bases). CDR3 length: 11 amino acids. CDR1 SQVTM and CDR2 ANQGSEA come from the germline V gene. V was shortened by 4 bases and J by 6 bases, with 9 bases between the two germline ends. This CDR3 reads CSVARGHGYTF. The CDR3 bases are TGCAGCGTTGCCAGGGGACATGGCTACACCTTC.

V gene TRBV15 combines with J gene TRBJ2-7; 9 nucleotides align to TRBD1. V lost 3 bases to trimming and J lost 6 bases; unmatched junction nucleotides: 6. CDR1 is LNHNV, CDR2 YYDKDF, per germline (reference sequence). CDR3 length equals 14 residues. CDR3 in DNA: TGTGCCACCAGCAGGGGAACAGGGGGCTTCGAGCAGTACTTC. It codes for CATSRGTGGFEQYF.

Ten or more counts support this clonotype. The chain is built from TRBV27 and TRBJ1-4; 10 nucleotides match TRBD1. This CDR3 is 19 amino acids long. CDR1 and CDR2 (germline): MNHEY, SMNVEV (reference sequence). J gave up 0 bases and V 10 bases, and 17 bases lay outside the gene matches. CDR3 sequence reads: CATGTGVFSLHATNEKLFF. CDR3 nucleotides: TGTGCCACCGGGACAGGGGTTTTTAGTCTGCATGCAACTAATGAAAAACTGTTTTTT.

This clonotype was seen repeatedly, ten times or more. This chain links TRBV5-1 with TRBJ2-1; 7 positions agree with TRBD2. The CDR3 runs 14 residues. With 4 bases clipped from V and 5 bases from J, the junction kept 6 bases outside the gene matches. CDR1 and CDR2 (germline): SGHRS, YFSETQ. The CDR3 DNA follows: TGCGCCAGCAGCCGCCGGGGAGGGGACAATGAGCAGTTCTTC. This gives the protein CASSRRGGDNEQFF.

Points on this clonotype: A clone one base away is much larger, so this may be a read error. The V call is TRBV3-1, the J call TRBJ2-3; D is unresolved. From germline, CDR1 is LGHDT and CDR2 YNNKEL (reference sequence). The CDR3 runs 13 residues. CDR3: CASGQEPTDTQYF. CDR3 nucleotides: TGTGCCAGCGGCCAAGAACCGACAGATACGCAGTATTTT.

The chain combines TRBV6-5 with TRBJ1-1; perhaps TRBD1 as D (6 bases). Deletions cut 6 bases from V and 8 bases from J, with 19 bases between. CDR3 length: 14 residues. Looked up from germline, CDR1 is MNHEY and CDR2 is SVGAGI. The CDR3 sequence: CASRRASSGGEAFF. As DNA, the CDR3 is TGTGCCAGCAGACGGGCTTCTTCCGGGGGCGAAGCTTTCTTT.

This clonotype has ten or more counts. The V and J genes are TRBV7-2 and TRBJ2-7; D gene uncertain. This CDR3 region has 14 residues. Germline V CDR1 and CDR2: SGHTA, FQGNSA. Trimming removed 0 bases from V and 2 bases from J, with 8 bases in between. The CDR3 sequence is CASSLAGRAYEQYF. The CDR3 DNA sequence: TGTGCCAGCAGCTTAGCGGGAAGGGCCTACGAGCAGTACTTC. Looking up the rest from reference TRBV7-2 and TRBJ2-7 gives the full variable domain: GAGVSQSPSNKVTEKGKDVELRCDPISGHTALYWYRQSLGQGLEFLIYFQGNSAPDKSGLPSDRFSAERTGGSVSTLTIQRTQQEDSAVYLCASSLAGRAYEQYFGPGTRLTVT.

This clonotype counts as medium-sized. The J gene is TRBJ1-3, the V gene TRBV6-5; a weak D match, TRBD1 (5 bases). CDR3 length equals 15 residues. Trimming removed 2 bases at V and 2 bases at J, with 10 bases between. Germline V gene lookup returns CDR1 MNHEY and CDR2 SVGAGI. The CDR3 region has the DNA TGTGCCAGCAGTTACGGCCTGGGGGCTGGAAACACCATATATTTT. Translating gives CASSYGLGAGNTIYF.

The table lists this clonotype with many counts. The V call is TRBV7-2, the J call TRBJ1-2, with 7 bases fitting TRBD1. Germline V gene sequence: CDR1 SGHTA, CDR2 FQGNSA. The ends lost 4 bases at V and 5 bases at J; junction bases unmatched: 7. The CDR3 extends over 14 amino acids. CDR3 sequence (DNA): TGTGCCAGCAGCTCAACAGGGGTCTCTTATGGCTACACCTTC. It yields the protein CASSSTGVSYGYTF.

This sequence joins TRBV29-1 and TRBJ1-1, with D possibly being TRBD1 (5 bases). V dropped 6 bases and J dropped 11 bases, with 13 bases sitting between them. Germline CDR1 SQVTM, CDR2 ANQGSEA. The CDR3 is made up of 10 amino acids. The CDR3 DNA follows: TGCAGCGTAATTCAGGGAGGTGCTTTCTTT. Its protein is CSVIQGGAFF.